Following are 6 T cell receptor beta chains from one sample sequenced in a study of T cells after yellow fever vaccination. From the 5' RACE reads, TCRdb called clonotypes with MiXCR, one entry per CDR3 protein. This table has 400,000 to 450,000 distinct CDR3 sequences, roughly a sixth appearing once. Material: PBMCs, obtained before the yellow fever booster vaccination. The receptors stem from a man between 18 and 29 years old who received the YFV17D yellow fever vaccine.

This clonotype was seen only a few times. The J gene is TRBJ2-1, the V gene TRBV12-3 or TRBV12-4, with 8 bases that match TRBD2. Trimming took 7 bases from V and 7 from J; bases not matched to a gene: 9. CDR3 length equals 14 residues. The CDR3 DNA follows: TGTGCCAGCAATGCCGGGACTAGGGGGAATGAGCAGTTCTTC. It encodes CASNAGTRGNEQFF.

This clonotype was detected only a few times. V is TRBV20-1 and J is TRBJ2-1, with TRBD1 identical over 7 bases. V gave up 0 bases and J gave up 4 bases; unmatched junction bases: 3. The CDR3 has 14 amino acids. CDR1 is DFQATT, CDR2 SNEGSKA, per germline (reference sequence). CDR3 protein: CSARDGTAYNEQFF. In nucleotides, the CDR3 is TGCAGTGCTAGAGACGGGACAGCTTACAATGAGCAGTTCTTC.

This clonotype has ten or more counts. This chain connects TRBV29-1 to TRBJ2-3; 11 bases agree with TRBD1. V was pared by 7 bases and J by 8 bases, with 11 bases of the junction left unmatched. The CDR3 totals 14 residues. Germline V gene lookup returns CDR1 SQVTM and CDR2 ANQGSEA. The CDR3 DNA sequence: TGCAGCGCCTTTGGGACAGGGGGAAGCGGTACGCAGTATTTT. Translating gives CSAFGTGGSGTQYF.

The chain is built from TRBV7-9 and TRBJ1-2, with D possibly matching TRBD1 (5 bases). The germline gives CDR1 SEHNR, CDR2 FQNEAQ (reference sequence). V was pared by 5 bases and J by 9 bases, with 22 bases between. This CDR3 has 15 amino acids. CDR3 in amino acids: CASSLWDRPGVSYTF. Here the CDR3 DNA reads TGTGCCAGCAGCCTGTGGGACCGGCCGGGAGTAAGCTACACCTTC.

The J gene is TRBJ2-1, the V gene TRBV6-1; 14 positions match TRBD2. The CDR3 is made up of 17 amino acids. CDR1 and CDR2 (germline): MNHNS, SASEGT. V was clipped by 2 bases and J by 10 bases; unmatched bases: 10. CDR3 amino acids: CASSEPRLAGGPWEQFF. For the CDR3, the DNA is TGTGCCAGCAGTGAACCTAGACTAGCGGGGGGGCCGTGGGAGCAGTTCTTC.

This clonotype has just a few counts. The DNA for the CDR3 is TGTGCCAGCAGTAATCTAGTCGGGACGGGATACAATGAGCAGTTCTTC. It specifies CASSNLVGTGYNEQFF. This chain joins TRBV6-6 and TRBJ2-1, with D perhaps assigned TRBD1 or TRBD2 (5 bases each). Germline CDR1 and CDR2: MNHNY and SVGAGI (reference sequence). V dropped 5 bases and J dropped 4 bases, with 18 bases sitting between them. The CDR3 sequence is 16 residues long.